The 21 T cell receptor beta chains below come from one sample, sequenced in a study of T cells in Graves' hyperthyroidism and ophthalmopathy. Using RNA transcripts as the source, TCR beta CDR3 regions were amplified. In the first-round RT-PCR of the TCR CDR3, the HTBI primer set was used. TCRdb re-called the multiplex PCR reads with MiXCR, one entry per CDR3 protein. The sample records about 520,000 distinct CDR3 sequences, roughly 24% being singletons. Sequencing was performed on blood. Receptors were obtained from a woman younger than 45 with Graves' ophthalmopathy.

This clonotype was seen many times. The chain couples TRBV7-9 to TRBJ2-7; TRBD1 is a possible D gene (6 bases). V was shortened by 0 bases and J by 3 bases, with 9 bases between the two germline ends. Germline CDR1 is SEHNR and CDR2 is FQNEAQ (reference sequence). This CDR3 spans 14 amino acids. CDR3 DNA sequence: TGTGCCAGCAGCTTAGCGGGACAAAGCTACGAGCAGTACTTC. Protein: CASSLAGQSYEQYF.

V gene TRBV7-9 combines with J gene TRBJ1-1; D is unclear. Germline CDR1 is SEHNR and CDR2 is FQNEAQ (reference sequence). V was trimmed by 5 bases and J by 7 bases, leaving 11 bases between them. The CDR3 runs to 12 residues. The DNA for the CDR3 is TGTGCCAGCAGCGTCAGAAACCTTGAAGCTTTCTTT. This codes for CASSVRNLEAFF. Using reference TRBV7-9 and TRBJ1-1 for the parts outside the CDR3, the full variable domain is DTGVSQNPRHKITKRGQNVTFRCDPISEHNRLYWYRQTLGQGPEFLTYFQNEAQLEKSRLLSDRFSAERPKGSFSTLEIQRTEQGDSAMYLCASSVRNLEAFFGQGTRLTVV.

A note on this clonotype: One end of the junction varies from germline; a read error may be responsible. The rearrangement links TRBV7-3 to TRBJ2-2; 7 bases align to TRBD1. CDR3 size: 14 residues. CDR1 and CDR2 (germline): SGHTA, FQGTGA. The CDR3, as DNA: TGTGCCAGCAGCTTGGGGACAGCCACCGGGGAGCTGTGTTTT. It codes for CASSLGTATGELCF.

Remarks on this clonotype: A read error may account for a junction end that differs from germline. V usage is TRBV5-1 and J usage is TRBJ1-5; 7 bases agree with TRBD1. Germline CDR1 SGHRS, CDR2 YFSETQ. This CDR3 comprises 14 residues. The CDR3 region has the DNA TGCGCCAGCAGCTTGGAGGGGGCAGGTCAGCCCCAGCACTTT. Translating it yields CASSLEGAGQPQHF.

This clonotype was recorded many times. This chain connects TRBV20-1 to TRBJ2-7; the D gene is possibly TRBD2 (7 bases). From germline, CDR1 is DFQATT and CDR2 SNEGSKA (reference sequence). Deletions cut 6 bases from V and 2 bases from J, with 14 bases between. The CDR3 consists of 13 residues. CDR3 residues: CSAPGGGAYEQYF. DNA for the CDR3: TGCAGTGCGCCCGGAGGGGGGGCCTACGAGCAGTACTTC.

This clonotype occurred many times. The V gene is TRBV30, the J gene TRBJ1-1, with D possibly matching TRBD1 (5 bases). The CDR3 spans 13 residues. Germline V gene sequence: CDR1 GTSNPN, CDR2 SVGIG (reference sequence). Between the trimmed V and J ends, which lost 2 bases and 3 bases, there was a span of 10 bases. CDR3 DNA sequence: TGTGCCTGGAGTTTACTAGGGGACACTGAAGCTTTCTTT. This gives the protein CAWSLLGDTEAFF.

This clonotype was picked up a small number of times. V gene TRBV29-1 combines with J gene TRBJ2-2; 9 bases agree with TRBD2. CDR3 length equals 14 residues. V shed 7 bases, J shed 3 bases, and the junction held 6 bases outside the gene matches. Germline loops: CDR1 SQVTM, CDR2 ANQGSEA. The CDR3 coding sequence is TGCAGCGCCCTTAGCGGGGGATACACCGGGGAGCTGTTTTTT. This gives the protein CSALSGGYTGELFF.

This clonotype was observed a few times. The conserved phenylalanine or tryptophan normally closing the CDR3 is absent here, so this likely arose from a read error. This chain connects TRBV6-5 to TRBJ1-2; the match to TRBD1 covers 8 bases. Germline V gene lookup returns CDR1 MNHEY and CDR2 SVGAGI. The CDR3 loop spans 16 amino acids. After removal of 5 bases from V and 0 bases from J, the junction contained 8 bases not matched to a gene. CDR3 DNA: TGTGCCAGCAGTAACGGACAGGGACGAGCTAACTATGGCTACACCCTC. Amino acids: CASSNGQGRANYGYTL.

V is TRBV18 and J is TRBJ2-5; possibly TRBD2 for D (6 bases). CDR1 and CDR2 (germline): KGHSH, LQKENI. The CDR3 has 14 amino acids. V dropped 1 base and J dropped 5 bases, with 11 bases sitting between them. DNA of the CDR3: TGTGCCAGCTCACCACGAACGGAGGGGGAGACCCAGTACTTC. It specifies CASSPRTEGETQYF.

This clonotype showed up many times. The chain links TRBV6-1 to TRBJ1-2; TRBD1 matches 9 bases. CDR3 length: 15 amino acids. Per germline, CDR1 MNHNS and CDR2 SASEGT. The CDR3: CATGTGLPPTYGYTF. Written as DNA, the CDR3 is TGTGCTACCGGGACAGGGTTACCCCCAACCTATGGCTACACCTTC.

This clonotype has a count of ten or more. The CDR3 coding sequence is TGTGCCAGCAGCTTAGAAAGTCACACTGAAGCTTTCTTT. This codes for CASSLESHTEAFF. This rearrangement joins TRBV7-2 to TRBJ1-1, with unresolved D. This CDR3 region has 13 residues. The germline V gene encodes CDR1 SGHTA and CDR2 FQGNSA. The V and J ends lost 1 base and 3 bases respectively, with 6 bases between them.

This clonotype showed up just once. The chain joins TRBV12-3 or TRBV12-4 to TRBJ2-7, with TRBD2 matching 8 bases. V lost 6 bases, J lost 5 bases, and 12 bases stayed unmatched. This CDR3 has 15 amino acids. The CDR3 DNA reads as TGTGCCAGCAGGCCGGGGGGGAAGGCCCAAGACGAGCAGTACTTC. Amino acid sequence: CASRPGGKAQDEQYF.

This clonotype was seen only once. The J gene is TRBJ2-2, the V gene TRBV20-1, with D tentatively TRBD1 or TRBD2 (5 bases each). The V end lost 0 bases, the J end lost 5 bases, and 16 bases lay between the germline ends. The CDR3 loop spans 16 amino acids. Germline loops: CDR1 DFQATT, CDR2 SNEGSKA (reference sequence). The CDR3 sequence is CSARDLQGTGTGELFF. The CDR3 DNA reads TGCAGTGCTAGAGATCTGCAGGGAACGGGGACCGGGGAGCTGTTTTTT.

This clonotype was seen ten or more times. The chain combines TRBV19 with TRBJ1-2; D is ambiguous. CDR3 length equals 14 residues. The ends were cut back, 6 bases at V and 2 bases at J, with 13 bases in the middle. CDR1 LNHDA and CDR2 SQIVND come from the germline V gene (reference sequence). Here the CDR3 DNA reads TGTGCCAGTAGGTCCGGGAGACCCAACTATGGCTACACCTTC. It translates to CASRSGRPNYGYTF.

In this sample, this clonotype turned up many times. The CDR3, as DNA: TGTGCCAGCAGTTCAACTCTGGAACTGGGGGGAAACACCATATATTTT. Encoded protein: CASSSTLELGGNTIYF. The V gene is TRBV27, the J gene TRBJ1-3, with D uncertain. Trimming removed 4 bases at V and 4 bases at J, with 17 bases between. Germline V gene data show CDR1 as MNHEY and CDR2 as SMNVEV (reference sequence). This CDR3 region has 16 residues.

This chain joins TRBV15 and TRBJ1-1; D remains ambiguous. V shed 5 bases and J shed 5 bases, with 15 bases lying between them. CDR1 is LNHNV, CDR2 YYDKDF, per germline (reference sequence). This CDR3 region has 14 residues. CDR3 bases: TGTGCCACCAGCTCCCGTCTGCGAACGACTGAAGCTTTCTTT. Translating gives CATSSRLRTTEAFF.

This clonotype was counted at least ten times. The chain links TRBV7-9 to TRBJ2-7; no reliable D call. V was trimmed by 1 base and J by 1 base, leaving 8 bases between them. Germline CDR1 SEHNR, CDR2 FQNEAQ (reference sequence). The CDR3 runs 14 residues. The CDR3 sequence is CASSLVRTSYEQYF. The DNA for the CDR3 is TGTGCCAGCAGCTTAGTCAGAACTTCCTACGAGCAGTACTTC.

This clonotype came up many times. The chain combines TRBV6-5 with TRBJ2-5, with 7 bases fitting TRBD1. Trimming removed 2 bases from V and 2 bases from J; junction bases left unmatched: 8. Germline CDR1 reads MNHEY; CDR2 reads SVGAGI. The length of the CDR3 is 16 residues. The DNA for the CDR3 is TGTGCCAGCAGTTACGGTCCGGGACAGCAACAAGAGACCCAGTACTTC. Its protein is CASSYGPGQQQETQYF.

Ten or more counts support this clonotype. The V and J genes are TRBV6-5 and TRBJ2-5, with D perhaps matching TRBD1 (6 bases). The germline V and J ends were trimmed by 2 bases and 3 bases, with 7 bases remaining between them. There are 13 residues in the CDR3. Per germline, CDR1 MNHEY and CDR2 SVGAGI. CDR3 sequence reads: CASSYRTEETQYF. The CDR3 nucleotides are TGTGCCAGCAGTTACCGGACAGAAGAGACCCAGTACTTC.

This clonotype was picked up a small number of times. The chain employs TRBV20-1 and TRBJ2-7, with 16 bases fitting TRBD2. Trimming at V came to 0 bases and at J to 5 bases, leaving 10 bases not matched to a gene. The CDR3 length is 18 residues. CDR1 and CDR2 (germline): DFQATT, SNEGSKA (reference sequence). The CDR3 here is CSARDYSGLAGGPDEQYF. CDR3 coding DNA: TGCAGTGCTAGAGATTACTCGGGACTAGCGGGGGGGCCCGACGAGCAGTACTTC.

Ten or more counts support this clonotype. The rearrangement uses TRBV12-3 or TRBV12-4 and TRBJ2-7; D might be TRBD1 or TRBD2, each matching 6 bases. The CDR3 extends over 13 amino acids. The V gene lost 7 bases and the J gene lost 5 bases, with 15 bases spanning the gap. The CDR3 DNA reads TGTGCCAGCAACCCTAGGGGGGCAAACGAGCAGTACTTC. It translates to CASNPRGANEQYF.